This TCR beta chain stems from a study of cytomegalovirus exposure and HLA in healthy donors (dated by TCRdb to 2016 to 2017). Some background on the complete study: In an earlier analysis of fewer than 750 of the donors, 250 to 350 Gb of sequence data and 90 million to 130 million unique TCR beta sequences from about 179 million T cells were reported. HLA typing covered class I and class II loci at four-digit resolution. An early release covering more than 500 HLA-typed donors comprised approximately 300 gigabases of sequencing data and about 90 million unique TCR sequences. Donor age, sex, ethnicity and CMV serostatus were collected together with the repertoire data. Using immunosequencing, the study profiled T cell repertoires from around 670 subjects and related those repertoires to cytomegalovirus serostatus. A separate validation cohort of over a hundred different subjects was used in addition to the approximately 700-subject first cohort. Every repertoire in the discovery cohort had been generated on one and the same sequencing platform. To predict cytomegalovirus infection status, the study combined high-throughput TCR immunosequencing, statistical association of individual TCRs with disease status, and machine learning. Across about 370 genotyped donors of the cohort, an average of about 220,000 unique TCR beta nucleotide sequences per donor were sequenced, and roughly 17% of those sequences were non-productive. Genome-wide SNP genotypes for about 55% of the roughly 670 donors were used in a later genetic analysis, which treated that subset as a discovery cohort. About 5 DR-DQ haplotypes were handled as single units for association and clustering, since linkage in the cohort was strong. Of the 350 to 450 genotyped donors, 65% to 90% were placed in the genetic ancestry cluster associated with self-reported Caucasian donors. In the later analysis, no new phenotypic data were used to find candidate immune exposures; instead, reliance was placed on TCR beta sequences and their occurrence across donors. An earlier analysis of several hundred of the donors used high-throughput TCR beta sequencing to judge whether each TCR beta V gene segment behaved as functional or pseudogenic. The number of typed donors differed by locus: about 620-640 for A, B, C, DRB1 and DQB1; about 520 for DQA1; some 590 for DPA1; and roughly 490 for DPB1. To study patterns of TCR occurrence, a later analysis re-analyzed previously published TCR beta repertoires from under 750 donors and added high-resolution HLA genotyping. The study aimed to test whether cataloging public T cell receptors could reveal signatures of past pathogen exposure. The study at large found these results: A cluster of highly shared sequence variants was judged likely to represent a technical artifact of the sequencing pipeline. A further reported finding was that TCR beta sequences accurately predicted the HLA-A and HLA-B alleles for most subjects in the first cohort. The cohort was sequenced for TCR beta chains only, and without alpha or paired-chain data the features that could be detected were limited. In a later analysis, several top co-occurrence clusters were reported to appear linked to parvovirus B19, influenza, CMV and Epstein-Barr virus. Immune exposure information for the cohort was limited to CMV serostatus. The earlier analysis of almost 600 of the donors excluded seventeen rarely observed V segments, including chromosome 9 orphons, because counts were too low. Most CMV-associated TCR beta chains appeared to be HLA-restricted in a later analysis, and the HLA associations seemed to be driven largely by CMV exposure. A later analysis found that HLA-associated TCR beta chains were more clonally expanded and had lower generation probabilities than equally common non-associated chains. Cytomegalovirus status was reported to be diagnosed by the classifier with high specificity and sensitivity in both the original and validation cohorts. The authors suggested that the approach could potentially be extended to other disease states and immunological phenotypes. The study listed over 150 TCR beta chains as associated with cytomegalovirus. A few of the identified cytomegalovirus-associated TCR beta chains were confirmed in vitro to be specific for cytomegalovirus antigens. Some IMGT-functional V segments, including TRBV6-2 and TRBV6-3, could not be told apart with the 87-base-pair reads, so those segments were excluded. Sequencing depth was assumed to be roughly uniform across donors in the presence/absence analyses, though that assumption may not hold. In an earlier analysis of some 540 of the donors, most TCR beta V segments appeared in productive rearrangements about 90% or about 30% of the time, broadly matching IMGT annotations. HLA typing was unavailable for some donors at each locus, so association tests used only the typed subset. Most TCR sequences were seen in very few donors, while some public TCRs were found in many individuals. Strong co-occurrence of HLA alleles, especially DR and DQ, made assigning TCR associations to individual alleles difficult. In a later analysis, 16,951 TCR beta sequences were associated with specific HLA alleles at a false discovery rate of 0.05. In a later genetic analysis, fewer N-insertions in productive TCRs were reported among donors in an Asian-associated ancestry cluster than the roughly 700-donor mean. In a later analysis, TCR association rates were found to vary across HLA loci, with the most associated TCRs seen for DRB1 alleles and the fewest for HLA-C alleles. A later genetic analysis associated a missense DCLRE1C variant with V-gene and J-gene trimming of TCR beta chains, and an independent cohort replicated the association. Linkage disequilibrium might explain the correlated functional status among segregating V segments, but an unknown experimental factor could not be ruled out.

The CDR1 and CDR2 encoded by the germline V gene are MNHEY and SVGAGI. The CDR3 covers 15 residues, taking in both the cysteine and the phenylalanine. The DNA shown is the 45-base CDR3, in frame from base 1. Library preparation employed the immunoSEQ multiplex PCR assay. A mixture of 60 forward primers for TCR Vbeta segments and 13 reverse primers for TCR Jbeta segments was used in the multiplex PCR. The CDR3 region of rearranged TCR beta genes was amplified from genomic DNA with a multiplex PCR assay. The amplified TCR beta libraries were sequenced on the Illumina HiSeq System as 87-base-pair reads. Turning to the authors' computational methods: A later analysis tallied approximately 87 million unique TCR beta chains across the 600 to 700 repertoires, and about 10 million of those chains were shared by two or more donors. Raw reads were error-corrected and collapsed into unique sequences by a nearest-neighbor algorithm in which closely related sequences were merged to remove PCR and sequencing errors. To assign V, D and J gene segments, CDR3 sequences were aligned to IMGT reference sequences. For a sequence to be retained, at least a six-nucleotide match to both a V gene segment and a J gene segment was required. Rearrangements were classified as productive when the CDR3 lacked stop codons and remained in frame with V and J, and all other rearrangements were classified as non-productive. Following IMGT convention, CDR3 was defined as the stretch from the second conserved V-encoded cysteine to the conserved J-encoded phenylalanine. The earlier analysis of approximately 500 of the donors excluded sequences that lacked an unambiguous match to a single V gene segment. In an earlier analysis of some 590 of the donors, a V segment was called functional when productive rearrangements were above 56.7%, and segregating when the standard deviation between donors exceeded 5%. A statistical classification framework was developed to diagnose cytomegalovirus status using the catalog of TCR beta chain sequences. A later analysis assigned V and J genes by comparing TCR nucleotide sequences with IMGT/GENE-DB human TR gene sequences. A later analysis assigned CDR3 sequences and most-parsimonious VDJ recombination scenarios with the TCRdist pipeline. In a later analysis, each TCR beta chain was defined by its CDR3 amino acid sequence together with its V-gene family, and reads without a unique V-gene family were excluded. A later analysis removed roughly 590 highly shared, low-generation-probability nucleotide sequences to deal with suspected cross-contamination and a sequencing artifact. In a later analysis, a clonal expansion index for each public chain was calculated from normalized within-repertoire ranks of inferred template counts. Generation probabilities in a later analysis came from a VDJ recombination model fitted to out-of-frame rearrangements, and those results were checked against IGoR. Hypergeometric tests were used in a later analysis to score TCR-TCR, TCR-HLA and TCR-CMV co-occurrence, with a repertoire-size bias correction applied to the TCR pairs. In a later analysis, false discovery rates were estimated by permuting HLA or CMV assignments 20 times. In a later analysis, co-occurring TCRs were grouped with DBSCAN, and TCRdist sequence similarity was added when clustering was performed within HLA-allele-positive subsets. Repertoires with fewer than 30,000 or more than 120,000 public chains were left out of co-occurrence clustering, as were a few repertoires with anomalous nucleotide sharing. TCRdb took over this immuneACCESS table, retaining in-frame rearrangements with V and J assigned. Such tables are incomplete; in checked studies, under half of the missing clones stem from an unresolved V gene, and the remainder is unexplained. D and trimming come from the DNA, and the V and J calls and clone size come from that table. This sample's table lists tens of thousands of clones. Approximately 6.3% of the sample belongs to the ten largest clones.

About this clone itself: What antigen it recognizes has not been identified. The junction does not match germline at one end; this may be a read error. This specimen includes other DNA sequences encoding the same CDR3.

The cohort was made up of 666 healthy bone marrow donors. Cohort members were all nominally healthy when sampled, although unrecorded immune exposures were likely present. Of the approximately 610 cohort members, 250 to 300 had positive CMV serostatus and 350 to 450 had negative CMV serostatus, and CMV serostatus was not recorded for the donor. Each donor provided a peripheral blood sample, and peripheral blood mononuclear cells were used for TCR beta sequencing. The Qiagen DNeasy Blood Extraction Kit was used to extract genomic DNA from the blood cell samples. The sample comprised PBMCs. The receptor was isolated from a human donor in good health. The V and J genes are TRBV6-5 and TRBJ2-1, with TRBD1 tentatively as D gene (6 bases match). The DNA sequence reads TGTGCCAGCAGCGTAGGGGGAAGCTCCGACAATGAGCAGTTCTTC. It translates as CASSVGGSSDNEQFF.